These 2 T cell receptor beta chains share one sample of origin, sequenced in a study of T cells in Graves' hyperthyroidism and ophthalmopathy. The source material, RNA transcripts, was used to amplify TCR beta CDR3 regions. A first-round RT-PCR of the TCR CDR3 used the HTBI primer set. Each CDR3 protein is one row after TCRdb ran MiXCR on the multiplex PCR reads. The sample has 340,000 or so distinct CDR3 sequences, roughly 20% seen once. What was sequenced was blood. These receptors all come from a woman in her 50s with Graves' hyperthyroidism.

This clonotype was observed a handful of times. This chain joins TRBV20-1 and TRBJ2-3, with D hard to call. The CDR3 sequence is 11 residues long. Germline-derived CDR1 and CDR2 are DFQATT and SNEGSKA (reference sequence). The V end was cut by 1 base, the J end by 2 bases, with 1 base between. CDR3 bases: TGCAGTGCTAGAGTCACAGATACGCAGTATTTT. It yields the protein CSARVTDTQYF.

This clonotype was recorded many times. The J gene is TRBJ1-2, the V gene TRBV5-1; 9 nucleotides match TRBD1. Germline V gene sequence: CDR1 SGHRS, CDR2 YFSETQ. V was clipped by 3 bases and J by 6 bases; unmatched bases: 9. This CDR3 spans 15 amino acids. In DNA, the CDR3 is TGCGCCAGCAGCTCCCTAACAACAGGGGGCGATGGCTACACCTTC. As protein: CASSSLTTGGDGYTF.